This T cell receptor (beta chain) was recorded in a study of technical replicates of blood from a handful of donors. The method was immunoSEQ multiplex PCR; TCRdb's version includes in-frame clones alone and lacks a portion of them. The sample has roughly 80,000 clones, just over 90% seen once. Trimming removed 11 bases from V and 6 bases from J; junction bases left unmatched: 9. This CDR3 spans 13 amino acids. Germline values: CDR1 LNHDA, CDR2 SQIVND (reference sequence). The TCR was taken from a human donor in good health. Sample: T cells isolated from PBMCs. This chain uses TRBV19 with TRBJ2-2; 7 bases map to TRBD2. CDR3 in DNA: TGTGCCTCCAATTCGGGGAGGGCCGGGGAGCTGTTTTTT. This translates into CASNSGRAGELFF.